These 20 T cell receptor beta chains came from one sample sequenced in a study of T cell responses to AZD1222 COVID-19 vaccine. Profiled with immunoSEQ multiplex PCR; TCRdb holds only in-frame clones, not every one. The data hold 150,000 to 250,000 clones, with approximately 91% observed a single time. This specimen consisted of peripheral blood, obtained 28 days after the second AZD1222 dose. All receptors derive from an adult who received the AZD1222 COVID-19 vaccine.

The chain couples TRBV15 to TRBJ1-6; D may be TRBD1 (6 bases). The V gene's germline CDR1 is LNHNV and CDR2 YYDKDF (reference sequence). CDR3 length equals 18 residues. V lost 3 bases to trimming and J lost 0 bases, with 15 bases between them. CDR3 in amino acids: CATSRWLRGSSYNSPLHF. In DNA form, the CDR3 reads TGTGCCACCAGCAGGTGGCTGAGGGGGAGCTCCTATAATTCACCCCTCCACTTT. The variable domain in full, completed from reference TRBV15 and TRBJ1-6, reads DAMVIQNPRYQVTQFGKPVTLSCSQTLNHNVMYWYQQKSSQAPKLLFHYYDKDFNNEADTPDNFQSRRPNTSFCFLDIRSPGLGDTAMYLCATSRWLRGSSYNSPLHFGNGTRLTVT.

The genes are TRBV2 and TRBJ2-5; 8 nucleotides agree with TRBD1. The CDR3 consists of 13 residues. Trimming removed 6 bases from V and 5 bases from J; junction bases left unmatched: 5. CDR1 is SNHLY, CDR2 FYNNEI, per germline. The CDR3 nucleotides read TGTGCCAGCAGGGACAGGGTTGGCGAGACCCAGTACTTC. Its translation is CASRDRVGETQYF.

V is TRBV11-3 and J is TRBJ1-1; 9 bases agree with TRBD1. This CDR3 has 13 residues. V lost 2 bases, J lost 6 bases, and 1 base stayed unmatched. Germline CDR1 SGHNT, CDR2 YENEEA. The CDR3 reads CASSLRTGAEAFF. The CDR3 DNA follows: TGTGCCAGCAGCTTACGGACAGGGGCTGAAGCTTTCTTT. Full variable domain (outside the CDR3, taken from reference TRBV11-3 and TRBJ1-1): EAGVVQSPRYKIIEKKQPVAFWCNPISGHNTLYWYLQNLGQGPELLIRYENEEAVDDSQLPKDRFSAERLKGVDSTLKIQPAELGDSAVYLCASSLRTGAEAFFGQGTRLTVV.

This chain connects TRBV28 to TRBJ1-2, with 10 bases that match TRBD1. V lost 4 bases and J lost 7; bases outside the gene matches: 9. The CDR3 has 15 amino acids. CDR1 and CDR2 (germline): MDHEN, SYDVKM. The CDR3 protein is CASSYLPGQGFGYTF. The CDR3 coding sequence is TGTGCCAGCAGTTACCTTCCGGGACAGGGGTTTGGCTACACCTTC.

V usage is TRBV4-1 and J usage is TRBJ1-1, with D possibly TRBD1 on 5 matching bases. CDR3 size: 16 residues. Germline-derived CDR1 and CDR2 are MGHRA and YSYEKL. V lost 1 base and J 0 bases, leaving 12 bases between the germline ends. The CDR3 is CASSQGGEEMNTEAFF. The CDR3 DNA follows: TGCGCCAGCAGCCAAGGGGGCGAGGAGATGAACACTGAAGCTTTCTTT.

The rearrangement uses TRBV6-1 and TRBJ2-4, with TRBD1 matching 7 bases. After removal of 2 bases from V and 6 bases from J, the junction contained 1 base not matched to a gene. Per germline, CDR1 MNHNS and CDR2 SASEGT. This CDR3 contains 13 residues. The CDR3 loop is CASSENRGNIQYF. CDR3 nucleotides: TGTGCCAGCAGTGAAAACAGGGGAAACATTCAGTACTTC.

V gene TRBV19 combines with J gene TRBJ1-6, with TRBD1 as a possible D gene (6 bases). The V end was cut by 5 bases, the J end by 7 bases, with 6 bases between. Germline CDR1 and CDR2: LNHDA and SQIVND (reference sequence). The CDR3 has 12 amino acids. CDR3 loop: CASSGQNSPLHF. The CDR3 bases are TGTGCCAGTAGTGGACAGAATTCACCCCTCCACTTT. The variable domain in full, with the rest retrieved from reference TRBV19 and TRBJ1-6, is DGGITQSPKYLFRKEGQNVTLSCEQNLNHDAMYWYRQDPGQGLRLIYYSQIVNDFQKGDIAEGYSVSREKKESFPLTVTSAQKNPTAFYLCASSGQNSPLHFGNGTRLTVT.

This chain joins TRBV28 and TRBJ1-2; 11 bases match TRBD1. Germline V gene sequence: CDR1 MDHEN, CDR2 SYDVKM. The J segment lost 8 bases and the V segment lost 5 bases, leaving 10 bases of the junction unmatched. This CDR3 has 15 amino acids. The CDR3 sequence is CASSEHRTGGAGYTF. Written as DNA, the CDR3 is TGTGCCAGCAGTGAGCACCGGACAGGGGGCGCCGGCTACACCTTC.

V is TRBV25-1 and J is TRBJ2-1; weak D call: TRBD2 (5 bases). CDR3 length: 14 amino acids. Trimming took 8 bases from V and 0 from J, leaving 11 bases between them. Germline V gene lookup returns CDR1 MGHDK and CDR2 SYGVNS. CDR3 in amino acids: CASREAGSYNEQFF. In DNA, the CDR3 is TGTGCCAGCCGCGAGGCGGGCTCCTACAATGAGCAGTTCTTC.

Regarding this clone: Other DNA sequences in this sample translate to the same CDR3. The CDR3 DNA reads as TGTGCCAGCAGTTTGAATCAGCCCCAGCATTTT. Amino acid sequence: CASSLNQPQHF. The chain is built from TRBV28 and TRBJ1-5; D not certain. Germline CDR1 reads MDHEN; CDR2 reads SYDVKM. The CDR3 has 11 residues. V was pared by 3 bases and J by 4 bases, with 1 base between.

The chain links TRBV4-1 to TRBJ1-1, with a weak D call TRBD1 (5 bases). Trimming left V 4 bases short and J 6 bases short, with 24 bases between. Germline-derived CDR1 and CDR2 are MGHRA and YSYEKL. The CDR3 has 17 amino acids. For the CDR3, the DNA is TGCGCCAGCAGCCGTCCCCGGGACGCCCTCGGGAGGTCTGAAGCTTTCTTT. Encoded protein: CASSRPRDALGRSEAFF.

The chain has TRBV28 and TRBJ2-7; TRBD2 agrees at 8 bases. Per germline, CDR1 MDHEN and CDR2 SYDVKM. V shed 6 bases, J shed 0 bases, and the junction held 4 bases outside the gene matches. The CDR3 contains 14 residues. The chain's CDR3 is CASRPSGSSYEQYF. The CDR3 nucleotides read TGTGCCAGCAGGCCAAGCGGGAGCTCCTACGAGCAGTACTTC.

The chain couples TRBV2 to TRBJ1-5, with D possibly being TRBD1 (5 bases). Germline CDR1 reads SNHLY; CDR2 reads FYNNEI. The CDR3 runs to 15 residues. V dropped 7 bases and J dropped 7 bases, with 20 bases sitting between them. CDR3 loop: CASTTNGGEGQPQHF. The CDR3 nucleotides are TGTGCCAGCACTACTAACGGGGGGGAGGGACAGCCCCAGCATTTT.

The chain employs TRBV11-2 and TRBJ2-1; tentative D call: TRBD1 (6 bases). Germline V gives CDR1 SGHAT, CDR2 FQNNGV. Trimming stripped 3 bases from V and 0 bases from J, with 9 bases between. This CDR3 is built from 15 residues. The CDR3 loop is CASSLGAYSYNEQFF. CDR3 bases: TGTGCCAGCAGCTTGGGGGCTTACTCCTACAATGAGCAGTTCTTC.

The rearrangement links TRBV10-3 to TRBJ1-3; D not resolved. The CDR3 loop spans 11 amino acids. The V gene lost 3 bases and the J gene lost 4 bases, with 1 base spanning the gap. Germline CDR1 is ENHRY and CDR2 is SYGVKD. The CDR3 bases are TGTGCCATCAGTGACGGAAACACCATATATTTT. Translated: CAISDGNTIYF.

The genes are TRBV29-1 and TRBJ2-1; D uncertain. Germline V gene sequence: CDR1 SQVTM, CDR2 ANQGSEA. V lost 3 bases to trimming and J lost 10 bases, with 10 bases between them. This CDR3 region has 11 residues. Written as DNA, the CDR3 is TGCAGCGTTGAGGAGTTGAGCGAGCAGTTCTTC. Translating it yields CSVEELSEQFF.

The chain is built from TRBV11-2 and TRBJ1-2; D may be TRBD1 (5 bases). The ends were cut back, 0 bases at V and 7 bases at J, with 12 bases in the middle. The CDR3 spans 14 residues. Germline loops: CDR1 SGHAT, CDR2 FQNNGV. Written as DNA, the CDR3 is TGTGCCAGCAGCTTAGATCTGGGGCGATTTGGCTACACCTTC. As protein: CASSLDLGRFGYTF. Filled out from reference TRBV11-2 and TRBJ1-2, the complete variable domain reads EAGVAQSPRYKIIEKRQSVAFWCNPISGHATLYWYQQILGQGPKLLIQFQNNGVVDDSQLPKDRFSAERLKGVDSTLKIQPAKLEDSAVYLCASSLDLGRFGYTFGSGTRLTVV.

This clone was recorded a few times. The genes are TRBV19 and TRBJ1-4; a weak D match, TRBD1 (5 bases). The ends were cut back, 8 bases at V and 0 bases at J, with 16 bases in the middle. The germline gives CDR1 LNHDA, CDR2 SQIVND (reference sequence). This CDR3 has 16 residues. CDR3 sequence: CASGDGDSATNEKLFF. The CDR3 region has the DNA TGTGCCAGTGGAGACGGGGACTCTGCAACTAATGAAAAACTGTTTTTT. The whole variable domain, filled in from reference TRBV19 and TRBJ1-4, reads DGGITQSPKYLFRKEGQNVTLSCEQNLNHDAMYWYRQDPGQGLRLIYYSQIVNDFQKGDIAEGYSVSREKKESFPLTVTSAQKNPTAFYLCASGDGDSATNEKLFFGSGTQLSVL.

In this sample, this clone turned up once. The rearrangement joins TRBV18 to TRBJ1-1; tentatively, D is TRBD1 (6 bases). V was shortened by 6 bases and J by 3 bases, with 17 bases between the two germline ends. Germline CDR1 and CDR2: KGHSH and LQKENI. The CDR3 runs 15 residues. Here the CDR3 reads CASSAWGAGDTEAFF. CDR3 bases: TGTGCCAGCTCCGCGTGGGGGGCAGGGGACACTGAAGCTTTCTTT.

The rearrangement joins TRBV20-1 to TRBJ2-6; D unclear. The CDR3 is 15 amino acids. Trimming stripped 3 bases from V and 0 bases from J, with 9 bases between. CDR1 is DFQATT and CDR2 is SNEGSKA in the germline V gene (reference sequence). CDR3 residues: CSASPPNSGANVLTF. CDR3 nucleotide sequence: TGCAGTGCTAGTCCGCCCAACTCTGGGGCCAACGTCCTGACTTTC.